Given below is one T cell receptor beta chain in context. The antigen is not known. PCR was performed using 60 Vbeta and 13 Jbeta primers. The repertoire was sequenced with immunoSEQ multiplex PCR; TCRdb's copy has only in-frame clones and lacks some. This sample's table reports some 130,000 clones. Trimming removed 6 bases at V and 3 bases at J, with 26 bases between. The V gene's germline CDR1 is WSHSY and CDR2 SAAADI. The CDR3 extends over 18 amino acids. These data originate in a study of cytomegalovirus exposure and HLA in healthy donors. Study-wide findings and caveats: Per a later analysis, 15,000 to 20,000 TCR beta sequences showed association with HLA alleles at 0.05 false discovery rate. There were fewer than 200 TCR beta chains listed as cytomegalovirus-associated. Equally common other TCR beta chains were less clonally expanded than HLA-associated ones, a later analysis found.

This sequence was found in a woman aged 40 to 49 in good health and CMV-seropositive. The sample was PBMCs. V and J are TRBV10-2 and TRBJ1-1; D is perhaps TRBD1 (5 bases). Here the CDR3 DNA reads TGCGCCAGCAGGCGGGGGGACGGAGCTCTCGGAGGGGACACTGAAGCTTTCTTT. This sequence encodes CASRRGDGALGGDTEAFF.